Below are 21 T cell receptor beta chains sequenced from a single sample in a study of Graves' ophthalmopathy and Graves' hyperthyroidism. CDR3 regions of TCR beta were amplified from RNA transcripts. HTBI-primed first-round RT-PCR preceded second-round multiplex PCR. Each CDR3 protein is one row after TCRdb ran MiXCR on the multiplex PCR reads. This table has more than 1,000,000 distinct CDR3 sequences, 35% to 45% appearing once. Material for sequencing was peripheral blood or thyroid tissue (not recorded which). The receptors originated from an adult man with Graves' hyperthyroidism.

This clonotype was picked up many times. J is TRBJ2-2 and V is TRBV9; D is possibly TRBD1 (6 bases). Germline CDR1 reads SGDLS; CDR2 reads YYNGEE. The CDR3 is made up of 15 amino acids. V lost 0 bases and J lost 4, with 10 bases in between. The CDR3 coding sequence is TGTGCCAGCAGCGTAGGTGGGGGCCGCACCGGGGAGCTGTTTTTT. This gives the protein CASSVGGGRTGELFF.

This clonotype was counted at least ten times. At one of its ends the junction is not consistent with the germline gene, which may arise from a read error. The chain carries TRBV12-3 or TRBV12-4 and TRBJ1-1; D unresolved. This CDR3 has 14 residues. CDR3 amino acids: CASSLGGPNTEAFF. CDR3 nucleotides: TGTGCCAGCAGCTTAGGCGGACCGAACACTGAAGCTTTCTTT.

A remark on this clonotype: With a much larger clone just one base away, this may be a read error. The gene calls are TRBV5-1 and TRBJ1-5; D is uncertain. The CDR3 consists of 13 residues. Germline V lookup: CDR1 SGHRS, CDR2 YFSETQ. The CDR3 nucleotides read TGTGCCAGCAGCTTCAGGTTCAATCAGCCCCAGCATTTT. Translated, it gives CASSFRFNQPQHF.

A note on this clonotype: A much larger clone lies one base from this, so it may be a read error. The rearrangement uses TRBV5-1 and TRBJ2-7; D call uncertain. The V gene's germline CDR1 is SGHRS and CDR2 YFSETQ. CDR3 length equals 12 residues. CDR3 DNA sequence: TGTGCCAGCAACTTTAGAACCGGCGAGCAGTACTTC. Its translation: CASNFRTGEQYF.

The chain combines TRBV5-5 with TRBJ1-4; 7 nucleotides line up with TRBD1. The ends lost 4 bases at V and 11 bases at J; junction bases unmatched: 14. This CDR3 has 15 amino acids. The germline CDR1 and CDR2 sequences are SGHKS and YYEKEE (reference sequence). In DNA form, the CDR3 reads TGTGCCAGCAGCGATAGACAGGGAAACGTAGAGAAACTGTTTTTT. It is translated as CASSDRQGNVEKLFF.

This clonotype was observed a few times. The chain couples TRBV2 to TRBJ2-7; D is ambiguous. Trimming cost V 2 bases and J 6 bases, with 8 bases left between them. Germline lookup yields CDR1 SNHLY and CDR2 FYNNEI. The CDR3 runs 12 residues. In nucleotides, the CDR3 is TGTGCCAGCAGTGAACTCGATCCCGAGCAGTACTTC. Its translation is CASSELDPEQYF.

This clonotype was counted at least ten times. This CDR3 is CASSLGLGTNYGYTF. Written as DNA, the CDR3 is TGTGCCAGCAGCTTAGGATTGGGTACTAACTATGGCTACACCTTC. The V and J genes are TRBV11-2 and TRBJ1-2; no reliable D call. Germline CDR1 and CDR2: SGHAT and FQNNGV. The CDR3 spans 15 residues. V was trimmed by 1 base and J by 0 bases, leaving 9 bases between them.

This clonotype has at least ten counts. The J gene is TRBJ1-2, the V gene TRBV5-1; weak D call: TRBD1 (6 bases). V gave up 4 bases and J gave up 2 bases, with 18 bases separating them. The CDR3 length is 16 residues. The V gene's germline CDR1 is SGHRS and CDR2 YFSETQ. CDR3 nucleotide sequence: TGCGCCAGCAGCACCAAAACAGGGACCGGCAACTATGGCTACACCTTC. It is translated as CASSTKTGTGNYGYTF.

The V gene is TRBV12-3 or TRBV12-4, the J gene TRBJ2-2; D ambiguous. Trimming left V 3 bases short and J 3 bases short, with 11 bases between. The CDR3 has 15 residues. The CDR3 nucleotides read TGTGCCAGCAGTTTTGTTGGACCTGACACCGGGGAGCTGTTTTTT. This gives the protein CASSFVGPDTGELFF.

The chain links TRBV29-1 to TRBJ2-2; either TRBD1 or TRBD2 may fit D (5 bases each). Germline-derived CDR1 and CDR2 are SQVTM and ANQGSEA. The CDR3 runs 12 residues. Trimming removed 7 bases from V and 7 bases from J, with 13 bases in between. The CDR3 sequence is CSALRDGGELFF. Here the CDR3 DNA reads TGCAGCGCACTCCGGGACGGCGGGGAGCTGTTTTTT.

J is TRBJ1-2 and V is TRBV25-1; TRBD1 aligns across 9 bases. CDR1 is MGHDK and CDR2 is SYGVNS in the germline V gene. This CDR3 spans 13 amino acids. With V trimmed by 3 bases and J by 9 bases, 5 bases remained unmatched. Here the CDR3 DNA reads TGTGCCAGCAGTGATCCCGGGACAGGGAGCTACACCTTC. Encoded protein: CASSDPGTGSYTF.

A note on this clonotype: Germline is not matched at one junction end, which may reflect a read error. Here the CDR3 reads CAISEGDNQPQHF. CDR3 sequence (DNA): TGTGCCATCAGTGAGGGTGACAATCAGCCCCAGCATTTT. The chain recombines TRBV6-6 with TRBJ1-5; the D is unclear. CDR1 and CDR2 from the germline V gene are MNHNY and SVGAGI (reference sequence). The CDR3 covers 13 residues.

This clonotype was counted only a few times. V and J are TRBV6-1 and TRBJ2-7, with D hard to call. V gave up 1 base and J gave up 2 bases, with 12 bases separating them. CDR1 is MNHNS and CDR2 is SASEGT in the germline V gene. The CDR3 consists of 15 residues. CDR3 sequence: CASSEVHGKTYEQYF. CDR3 DNA sequence: TGTGCCAGCAGTGAAGTCCACGGCAAGACCTACGAGCAGTACTTC.

Remarks on this clonotype: Being one base from a much bigger clone, this may be a read error. The chain uses TRBV10-3 and TRBJ1-2; 8 bases are a match to TRBD1. This CDR3 is 14 amino acids long. CDR1 and CDR2 (germline): ENHRY, SYGVKD. DNA of the CDR3: TGTGCCATCAAGAACACAGGGGGACCCTATAGCTACACCTTC. Its protein product is CAIKNTGGPYSYTF.

The chain is built from TRBV29-1 and TRBJ1-2; TRBD1 agrees at 7 bases. V lost 0 bases and J lost 1; bases outside the gene matches: 11. This CDR3 comprises 17 residues. Germline loops: CDR1 SQVTM, CDR2 ANQGSEA. In nucleotides, the CDR3 is TGCAGCGTTGAAGATCCTGGACAGGCCGGCCGTAACTATGGCTACACCTTC. Residues: CSVEDPGQAGRNYGYTF.

This sequence joins TRBV25-1 and TRBJ2-5; 7 bases align to TRBD2. Germline assignment: CDR1 MGHDK and CDR2 SYGVNS. V shed 8 bases and J 11 bases; nucleotides not matched to a gene: 11. The CDR3 runs 12 residues. The CDR3 DNA sequence: TGTGCCAGCGGGAGGGTCTACAATGAGCAGTACTTC. Translation: CASGRVYNEQYF.

V usage is TRBV7-2 and J usage is TRBJ2-7, with TRBD2 as a possible D gene (6 bases). Germline CDR1 and CDR2: SGHTA and FQGNSA. This CDR3 has 13 residues. Trimming shortened V by 8 bases and J by 0 bases, and 11 bases separated the two germline ends. CDR3 DNA sequence: TGTGCCAGCGTTCGGGGGATCTCCTACGAGCAGTACTTC. Its translation: CASVRGISYEQYF.

This clonotype came up many times. This chain joins TRBV7-2 and TRBJ2-6; TRBD1 is a possible D gene (5 bases). Trimming took 5 bases from V and 9 from J, leaving 17 bases between them. The CDR3 spans 15 residues. Germline values: CDR1 SGHTA, CDR2 FQGNSA. The CDR3 DNA follows: TGTGCCAGCAGCCATCAAAGAACAGGCCACAACGTCCTGACTTTC. It is translated as CASSHQRTGHNVLTF.

This chain joins TRBV24-1 and TRBJ1-2; D unresolved. Germline CDR1 KGHDR, CDR2 SFDVKD. The CDR3 runs 11 residues. The DNA of the CDR3 is TGTGCTGATGACCCGTTCTATGGCTACACCTTC. Translation: CADDPFYGYTF.

This clonotype was counted only a few times. The chain links TRBV19 to TRBJ2-7; D is tentatively TRBD1 or TRBD2 (5 bases each). V was clipped by 4 bases and J by 4 bases, with 20 bases between them. The CDR3 spans 16 residues. CDR1 is LNHDA, CDR2 SQIVND, per germline (reference sequence). This CDR3 is CASSNQKPGTGYEQYF. The CDR3 DNA reads as TGTGCCAGTAGTAACCAAAAGCCCGGGACGGGGTACGAGCAGTACTTC.

The genes are TRBV6-4 and TRBJ1-4; D not resolved. CDR3 length equals 13 residues. Per germline, CDR1 MRHNA and CDR2 SNTAGT. The V end was cut by 9 bases, the J end by 7 bases, with 15 bases between. CDR3 in DNA: TGTGCCAGTATGGACGTGTTGGTTGAAAAACTGTTTTTT. Amino acids: CASMDVLVEKLFF.